This TCR beta chain was identified in a study of shared clonotypes between healthy human individuals (dated by TCRdb to the early 2020s). About the investigation overall: The cohort included three men and a couple of women between 18 and 49 years of age. For each donor, CD4 naive and CD4 memory were each run on three plates, CD8 naive on two plates, and CD8 memory on one plate. Blood TCR repertoires of about five healthy adults were deeply sequenced to estimate repertoire size and the extent of clonotype sharing between individuals. To increase sequencing depth and limit assay-specific biases, TCR repertoire library preparation and sequencing were carried out by different laboratories using diverse techniques. Per donor, leukapheresis produced somewhere between about 0.9 and 9.5 billion PBMCs. Study-wide findings and limitations: Pairwise subsampling led to the expectation that sequencing depth would affect the degree of clonotype sharing among donors. Sharing across a few donors was observed for roughly 5.4% of naive CD4, around 3.5% of naive CD8, over 2% of memory CD4, and roughly 0.43% of memory CD8 clonotypes. Sampling was restricted to blood, and TCR repertoires in tissue are likely to differ from TCR repertoires in blood. The small number of donors limited the genetic and exposure-history diversity represented. Larger estimated clonotype richness was generally found for naive subsets than for memory subsets. Even with the large sequencing depth, rarefaction of the sorted-subset datasets indicated that sequencing was incomplete. Higher generation probabilities were observed for clonotypes shared by all four sorted-subset donors than for non-shared clonotypes.

Using the deep immunoSEQ assay, multiplex PCR amplified TCR CDR3 regions from genomic DNA. Genomic DNA extracted from each cell subset was distributed evenly over all wells of several immunoSEQ 96-well plates, and each plate served as one replicate. For sorted subsets, roughly 200 ng genomic DNA, equal to some 30,000 T cell genomes, was loaded into each replicate PCR. The purified libraries were quantified using a Qubit 3.0 fluorometer, sized with a Bioanalyzer 2100, and then quantified again using the KAPA Library Quantification kit. A separate single-read 150-cycle Illumina NextSeq 550 flow cell was used to sequence each immunoSEQ 96-well plate. The study's own analysis went as follows. The immunoSEQ output contained only junctional sequences without quality scores, so filtering could not match that applied to full-length reads. Sequences were annotated with PyIR, a Python wrapper for IgBLAST v1.9, and V/J genes and CDR3 were assigned using IMGT germline references. Reads were filtered out if the reads had weak V/J assignments (E-value above 1e-6), no CDR3, stop codons, out-of-frame junctions, or ambiguous translated residues. V3J clonotypes were defined by identical inferred V gene, J gene, and CDR3 amino acid sequence. Percentage overlap between repertoires was calculated by dividing the number of shared unique clonotypes by the size of the smaller repertoire. Three approaches were used to assess repertoire richness: RTK rarefaction, the Chao1 estimator, and Recon v2.1 estimates of unobserved clonotypes. Generation probabilities for all TCRbeta clonotypes obtained by the gDNA method from a handful of donors were computed using OLGA. TCRdb mirrors the immuneACCESS table, restricted to in-frame sequences. Some clones are absent from its copies; in checked studies, under half trace to an unresolved V gene, and the reason for the others is unknown. V and J calls and clone size are given by that table; D and trimming were obtained from the DNA. The sample profile shows fewer than 1.8 million clones; just under 99% of them were found once. The ten largest clones capture 0.36% of the sample.

The donors were healthy, HIV-negative adults with no recently reported acute infections or vaccinations. Every donor was a Caucasian adult living in Nashville, Tennessee, USA. CD4+ T cells were enriched by magnetic negative selection; naive cells were then positively selected on CD45RA, and the negative fraction formed the memory subset. After blood collection by leukapheresis, PBMCs were isolated using Ficoll-Histopaque density gradient centrifugation and then cryopreserved in the vapor phase of liquid nitrogen. Purity and quantity of every magnetically sorted T cell population were checked by analytical flow cytometry. Genomic DNA was isolated from every sorted fraction and measured by UV absorbance on a Nanodrop 2000c. The CDR3 runs 14 residues from the cysteine to the phenylalanine. Just the 42-base CDR3 DNA is kept, in frame starting at base 1. CDR1 and CDR2 are drawn from the germline V gene: MRHNA, SNTAGT. V loses 5 bases at its end and J loses 2 bases; junction bases beyond the gene matches: 3.

This clone came up once. The antigen it binds to is not known. No base quality values were provided; no much bigger clone lies one nucleotide off. The source of this sequence is a man in his thirties or forties in good health. Input material: naive CD4+ T cells sorted from blood. Per the publication, the cell subset or site label means: CD45RA+ positively selected. The V and J genes are TRBV6-4 and TRBJ1-1, and TRBD1 matches 9 of the central bases. The CDR3 here reads CASSLDRGNTEAFF. In nucleotide form, the sequence is TGTGCCAGCAGTCTGGACAGGGGTAACACTGAAGCTTTCTTT.